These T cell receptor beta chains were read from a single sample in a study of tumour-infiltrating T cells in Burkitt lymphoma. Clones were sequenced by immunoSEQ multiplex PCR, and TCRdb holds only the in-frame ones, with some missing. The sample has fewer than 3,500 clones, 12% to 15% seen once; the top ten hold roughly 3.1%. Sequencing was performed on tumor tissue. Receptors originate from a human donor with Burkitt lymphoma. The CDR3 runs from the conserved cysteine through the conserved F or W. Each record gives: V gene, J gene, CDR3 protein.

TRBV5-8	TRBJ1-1	CASSPLRAEAFF
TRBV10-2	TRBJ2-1	CASSEYARGEQFF
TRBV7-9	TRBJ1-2	CASSLESGASGYTF
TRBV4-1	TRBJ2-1	CASSPEETSVYNEQFF
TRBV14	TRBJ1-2	CARGDGVGYGYTF
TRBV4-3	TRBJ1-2	CASSRDSTLGYTF
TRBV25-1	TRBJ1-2	CASSDPSRVRDGYTF
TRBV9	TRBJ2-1	CASSSSRRGGWSYNEQFF
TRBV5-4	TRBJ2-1	CVSSWGPTPDNEQFF
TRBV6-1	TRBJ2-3	CASSDGRRTDTQYF
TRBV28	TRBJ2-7	CASSLISYEQYF
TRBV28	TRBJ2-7	CASSARLAGLYEQYF
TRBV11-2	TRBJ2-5	CASSLWQETQYF
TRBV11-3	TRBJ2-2	CASSLDVGTRELFF
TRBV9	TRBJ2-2	CASSESAELFF
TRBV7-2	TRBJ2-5	CASSFSGSRETQYF
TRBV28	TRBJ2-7	CASSPFTSGIYEQYF
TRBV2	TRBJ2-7	CASRDPAIITYEQYF
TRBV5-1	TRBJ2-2	CASSLRGELFF
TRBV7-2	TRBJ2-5	CASSFGIQETQYF
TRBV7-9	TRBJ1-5	CASSLLGGYQPQHF
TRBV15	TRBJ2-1	CATSRSVDEQFF
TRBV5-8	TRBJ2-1	CAIGWPYNEQFF
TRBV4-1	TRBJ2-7	CASSQALYRDRPYEQYF
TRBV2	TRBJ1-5	CASSALNSNQPQHF
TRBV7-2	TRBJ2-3	CASSVGGNTDTQYF
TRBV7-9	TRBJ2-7	CASSLDFHYKQYF
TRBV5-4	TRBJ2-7	CASSSGGLAAKEQYF
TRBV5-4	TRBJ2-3	CASSLGGLAVDTQYF
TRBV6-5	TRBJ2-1	CASAKGLAVDEQFF
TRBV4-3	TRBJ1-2	CASSQDLWGAGDGYTF
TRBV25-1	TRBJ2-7	CASSEPGTGSYEQYF